The rows below give T cell receptor beta chains drawn from one sample of a study of T cell responses to AZD1222 COVID-19 vaccine. TCRdb's table, derived via immunoSEQ multiplex PCR, lists solely in-frame clones and lacks some. The sample records 95,000 to 150,000 clones, 70% to 85% being singletons. The source material was peripheral blood, sampled 28 days after the second AZD1222 dose. These receptors were collected from an adult who received the AZD1222 COVID-19 vaccine. Each CDR3 is given with its conserved first and last residue. The D gene is left open where the match is weak. Some rows mark clone size as missing; the rest say once, few, many or name a class of expanded clone.

J,length,size,V,D,DNA,CDR3
TRBJ1-2,12,NA,TRBV11-2,NA,TGTGCCAGCAGCTTAGATCACTGGGGCTACACCTTC,CASSLDHWGYTF
TRBJ1-3,14,NA,TRBV20-1,NA,TGCAGTGCTAGTCGTCAGACCTCTGGAAACACCATATATTTT,CSASRQTSGNTIYF
TRBJ1-2,14,NA,TRBV9,TRBD1,TGTGCCAGCAGCGTGTACACAGGGGACTATGGCTACACCTTC,CASSVYTGDYGYTF
TRBJ2-1,11,NA,TRBV6-5,NA,TGTGCCAGCACCGATCTCCGAGAGCAGTTCTTC,CASTDLREQFF
TRBJ2-7,16,NA,TRBV5-1,TRBD1,TGCGCCAGCAGCTTGTCTCCCGGGACAGCACCTAGGGAGCAGTACTTC,CASSLSPGTAPREQYF
TRBJ2-1,16,NA,TRBV7-2,TRBD1,TGTGCCAGCAGCCTATTTAGCGGGACAGGGGTTGGTGAGCAGTTCTTC,CASSLFSGTGVGEQFF
TRBJ2-7,13,NA,TRBV5-5,NA,TGTGCCAGCAGCCCCAGCCCGGCTAGGGAGCAGTACTTC,CASSPSPAREQYF
TRBJ2-7,14,NA,TRBV2,NA,TGTGCCAGCAGGGCGGGGGCCTACTCCTACGAGCAGTACTTC,CASRAGAYSYEQYF
TRBJ1-1,14,NA,TRBV27,NA,TGTGCCAGCAGTTTAGAGGGGAGGAGGACTGAAGCTTTCTTT,CASSLEGRRTEAFF
TRBJ1-3,16,NA,TRBV21-1,NA,TGTGCCAGCAGCAAAGGCGGGGGGAGGGCTGGAAACACCATATATTTT,CASSKGGGRAGNTIYF
TRBJ2-1,14,NA,TRBV7-2,NA,TGTGCCAGCTCGACCGGGGGAATATACAATGAGCAGTTCTTC,CASSTGGIYNEQFF
TRBJ1-4,16,NA,TRBV2,TRBD1,TGTGCCAGCAGTGAAGCGCAGGGGGGAGCGAGTGAAAAACTGTTTTTT,CASSEAQGGASEKLFF
TRBJ2-1,15,NA,TRBV6-5,NA,TGTGCCAGCAGCCCGGGGGAACAGGGCCGCAATGAGCAGTTCTTC,CASSPGEQGRNEQFF
TRBJ2-5,14,NA,TRBV7-6,NA,TGTGCCAGCAGTTTGGGGGCAGGGAAAGAGACCCAGTACTTC,CASSLGAGKETQYF
TRBJ2-2,15,NA,TRBV7-9,NA,TGTGCCAGCAGCTCTTTTGGATTAAACACCGGGGAGCTGTTTTTT,CASSSFGLNTGELFF
TRBJ1-1,12,once,TRBV19,NA,TGTGCCCCGGGACGGAAGGAGACTGAAGCTTTCTTT,CAPGRKETEAFF
TRBJ2-1,14,NA,TRBV7-2,NA,TGTGCCAGCAACATTAATCTACTGATCAATGAGCAGTTCTTC,CASNINLLINEQFF
TRBJ1-5,20,NA,TRBV4-3,TRBD1,TGCGCCAGCAGCCAATTAGGACCGGGACAGGGCCCTGTGAGCAATCAGCCCCAGCATTTT,CASSQLGPGQGPVSNQPQHF
TRBJ2-3,12,NA,TRBV29-1,NA,TGCAGCTCGGACCAAGGCACAGATACGCAGTATTTT,CSSDQGTDTQYF
TRBJ2-1,17,NA,TRBV9,NA,TGTGCCAGCAGCGTAGGTGAGCAGGGGGGGTCCTACAATGAGCAGTTCTTC,CASSVGEQGGSYNEQFF
TRBJ1-6,16,once,TRBV7-8,NA,TGTGCCAGCAGCTTAAGGGACGGACGAACCCATTCACCCCTCCACTTT,CASSLRDGRTHSPLHF
TRBJ2-1,13,once,TRBV6-4,NA,TGTGCCAGCAGTGACAGATCCTACAATGAGCAGTTCTTC,CASSDRSYNEQFF
TRBJ2-3,14,NA,TRBV24-1,TRBD2,TGTGCCACCAGTGATGGGGGGGTCACAGATACGCAGTATTTT,CATSDGGVTDTQYF
TRBJ2-7,14,NA,TRBV18,TRBD2,TGTGCCAGCTCACCTGGGGGGGTCTCCTACGAGCAGTACTTC,CASSPGGVSYEQYF
TRBJ1-2,14,NA,TRBV29-1,NA,TGCAGCGTCGGGTTGGACGGGTTTAACTATGGCTACACCTTC,CSVGLDGFNYGYTF
TRBJ1-1,15,NA,TRBV19,TRBD1,TGTGCCAGTAGTACCGACAGGGTGAATCTCGCTGAAGCTTTCTTT,CASSTDRVNLAEAFF
TRBJ2-4,14,NA,TRBV5-5,TRBD2,TGTGCCAGCATGCCGGGGGGGACCAAAAACATTCAGTACTTC,CASMPGGTKNIQYF
TRBJ1-3,19,NA,TRBV9,TRBD1,TGTGCCAGCAGCGGCAGGCCGGGACAGGGAACTTACTCTGGAAACACCATATATTTT,CASSGRPGQGTYSGNTIYF
TRBJ2-3,13,NA,TRBV7-2,NA,TGTGCCAGCGCAGGGATGAAAATCGATACGCAGTATTTT,CASAGMKIDTQYF